These T cell receptor beta chains were read from a single sample in a study of response to subunit inactivated influenza vaccine. A single record per CDR3 protein comes from TCRdb applying MiXCR to the RT-PCR reads. This sample carries about 480,000 distinct CDR3 sequences, 25% of them seen once, and the ten largest clones take 1.5% to 2%. The source was CD4+ T cells sorted from PBMCs, collected about 5 days after vaccination. The receptors here all came from a man aged 50-60 years who received an inactivated influenza vaccine. Each CDR3 is given with its conserved first and last residue. The D gene is left open where the match is weak. Expanded clones get a size class; other rows say once, few or many, or leave the size out.

DNA: TGCAGCGTTGAGGGGACAGGGGGCGCCGAGCAGTTCTTC
CDR3: CSVEGTGGAEQFF
J: TRBJ2-1
V: TRBV29-1
size: many
D: TRBD1

DNA: TGTGCCTGGAACCTAGCGGGAGGGCCTCTCAATGAGCAGTTCTTC
CDR3: CAWNLAGGPLNEQFF
J: TRBJ2-1
V: TRBV30
size: -
D: TRBD2

DNA: TGCAGCGGCTGGGACAGCCAAGAGACCCAGTACTTC
CDR3: CSGWDSQETQYF
J: TRBJ2-5
V: TRBV29-1
size: -
D: TRBD1

DNA: TGTGCCAGCAGCTCCAGCCTAATAGCGGGAGCAAACAATGAGCAGTTCTTC
CDR3: CASSSSLIAGANNEQFF
J: TRBJ2-1
V: TRBV7-9
size: -
D: TRBD2

DNA: TGCAGTGCCAAGGGACAGGGGTTAGGGAACACTGAAGCTTTCTTT
CDR3: CSAKGQGLGNTEAFF
J: TRBJ1-1
V: TRBV20-1
size: -
D: TRBD1

DNA: TGTGCCAGCAGTTTACCCCAGGGGAACACTGAAGCTTTCTTT
CDR3: CASSLPQGNTEAFF
J: TRBJ1-1
V: TRBV28
size: -
D: -

DNA: TGTGCCAGCAGTCTGACTAGCAGTGAGCAGTTCTTC
CDR3: CASSLTSSEQFF
J: TRBJ2-1
V: TRBV12-3/TRBV12-4
size: many
D: TRBD2

DNA: TGTGCCAGTAAGGCGGGGGTCACATCACCCCTCCACTTT
CDR3: CASKAGVTSPLHF
J: TRBJ1-6
V: TRBV6-1
size: -
D: -

DNA: TGCAGCGCGCTTAGCGGGAGCACAGATACGCAGTATTTT
CDR3: CSALSGSTDTQYF
J: TRBJ2-3
V: TRBV29-1
size: -
D: TRBD2

DNA: TGTGCCAGCAGTTTCCCTGGGAGGCGCGACGAGCAGTACTTC
CDR3: CASSFPGRRDEQYF
J: TRBJ2-7
V: TRBV6-2/TRBV6-3
size: few
D: -

DNA: TGCAGCGGCACCGGGCGGGGGGGCAGCACAGATACGCAGTATTTT
CDR3: CSGTGRGGSTDTQYF
J: TRBJ2-3
V: TRBV29-1
size: few
D: TRBD2

DNA: TGTGCCAGCAGCTCAACAAATTGGGGTTATGAGACCCAGTACTTC
CDR3: CASSSTNWGYETQYF
J: TRBJ2-5
V: TRBV11-2
size: -
D: -

DNA: TGTGCCAGCAGCTTAGAGGCGGTTGGGGAGCTGTTTTTT
CDR3: CASSLEAVGELFF
J: TRBJ2-2
V: TRBV7-9
size: -
D: -

DNA: TGCGCCAGCAGCGTTCGCGCGGACGGACAGAATGAAAAACTGTTTTTT
CDR3: CASSVRADGQNEKLFF
J: TRBJ1-4
V: TRBV4-3
size: -
D: -

DNA: TGTGCCAGCAGAATTAGCGGGGGGCGAGGAGATACGCAGTATTTT
CDR3: CASRISGGRGDTQYF
J: TRBJ2-3
V: TRBV12-3/TRBV12-4
size: -
D: TRBD2

DNA: TGTGCCAGCAGCCAAGTGACAGGGGCGGCCGGGGAGCTGTTTTTT
CDR3: CASSQVTGAAGELFF
J: TRBJ2-2
V: TRBV4-2
size: -
D: TRBD1

DNA: TGTGCCTGGAGCGGTCTAGGGGGCGGAAAAAGCTCCTACAATGAGCAGTTCTTC
CDR3: CAWSGLGGGKSSYNEQFF
J: TRBJ2-1
V: TRBV30
size: few
D: TRBD1

DNA: TGCGCCAGCAGCTTAGAACGAGGGGGACATACCTTTCTTGACACCGGGGAGCTGTTTTTT
CDR3: CASSLERGGHTFLDTGELFF
J: TRBJ2-2
V: TRBV5-1
size: -
D: -

DNA: TGTGCCAGCAGTAGGTTGTCGGGGGTTGGTGAAGCTTTCTTT
CDR3: CASSRLSGVGEAFF
J: TRBJ1-1
V: TRBV28
size: -
D: -

DNA: TGTGCCACCAGTGATTCAACAGGTTATGAGCAGTTCTTC
CDR3: CATSDSTGYEQFF
J: TRBJ2-1
V: TRBV24-1
size: -
D: -

DNA: TGCAGTGCTAGAGGATTTAACTATGGCTACACCTTC
CDR3: CSARGFNYGYTF
J: TRBJ1-2
V: TRBV20-1
size: few
D: -

DNA: TGCGCCAGCGGACCACGGGGCATTGGTGAAAAACTGTTTTTT
CDR3: CASGPRGIGEKLFF
J: TRBJ1-4
V: TRBV5-1
size: -
D: -

DNA: TGTGCCATCAGTCCCCGGGAATATGGCTACACCTTC
CDR3: CAISPREYGYTF
J: TRBJ1-2
V: TRBV10-3
size: few
D: -

DNA: TGCAGTGCTCCCAACTACAGGGGAACCGAGACCCAGTACTTC
CDR3: CSAPNYRGTETQYF
J: TRBJ2-5
V: TRBV20-1
size: -
D: TRBD1

DNA: TGCAGTGCTACTAAACGGGGCGGTGCCACCGGGGAGCTGTTTTTT
CDR3: CSATKRGGATGELFF
J: TRBJ2-2
V: TRBV20-1
size: -
D: -

DNA: TGCAGTGCTAACCCAGGAAACTATGGCTACACCTTC
CDR3: CSANPGNYGYTF
J: TRBJ1-2
V: TRBV20-1
size: -
D: -

DNA: TGTGCCAGCAGGCAGGTCCCAACGCAGGAGCTGTTTTTT
CDR3: CASRQVPTQELFF
J: TRBJ2-2
V: TRBV12-3/TRBV12-4
size: few
D: -

DNA: TGCAGTGCTAGAGATCTGGCTAGCCTAGAGACCCAGTACTTC
CDR3: CSARDLASLETQYF
J: TRBJ2-5
V: TRBV20-1
size: -
D: -

DNA: TGTGCCAGCTCACCCGGAGCGGTAATCTCCTACGAGCAGTACTTC
CDR3: CASSPGAVISYEQYF
J: TRBJ2-7
V: TRBV18
size: -
D: -

DNA: TGCGCCAGCAGCGCTACATCCGGGACTACGGGGGGCTACACCTTC
CDR3: CASSATSGTTGGYTF
J: TRBJ1-2
V: TRBV5-1
size: few
D: -

DNA: TGCGCCAGCAGCTTGGATGAGGGGAGGAATGAGCAGTTCTTC
CDR3: CASSLDEGRNEQFF
J: TRBJ2-1
V: TRBV5-1
size: many
D: -

DNA: TGCGCCAGCAGCCTGCGGGGAGGAGCTTCCTACAATGAGCAGTTCTTC
CDR3: CASSLRGGASYNEQFF
J: TRBJ2-1
V: TRBV5-1
size: few
D: -

DNA: TGCAGTGCCTCGCGATTGGACAGGGGGCTGGTGACCCAGTACTTC
CDR3: CSASRLDRGLVTQYF
J: TRBJ2-5
V: TRBV20-1
size: -
D: TRBD1

DNA: TGCTGTGCTAGGACCACAACTAGCGGGCCTTACAATGAGCAGTTCTTC
CDR3: CCARTTTSGPYNEQFF
J: TRBJ2-1
V: TRBV20-1
size: -
D: TRBD2

DNA: TGCAGTGCTAGAGCACAGGGGGCGCGAGGCTACACCTTC
CDR3: CSARAQGARGYTF
J: TRBJ1-2
V: TRBV20-1
size: few
D: TRBD1

DNA: TGTGCCACCTGCCATGACAGGGGGCGTTACAATGAGCAGTTCTTC
CDR3: CATCHDRGRYNEQFF
J: TRBJ2-1
V: TRBV3-1
size: once
D: TRBD1

DNA: TGTGCCAGCAGCTTAGATCGCAACTCCTATGAGCAGTTCTTC
CDR3: CASSLDRNSYEQFF
J: TRBJ2-1
V: TRBV11-2
size: -
D: -

DNA: TGTGCCAGCAGCTCAGGGGGGACTGGAGGAAACACCATATATTTT
CDR3: CASSSGGTGGNTIYF
J: TRBJ1-3
V: TRBV6-1
size: once
D: TRBD1

DNA: TGTGCCAGCAGGAGGGACAGGGGATCCTACAATGAGCAGTTCTTC
CDR3: CASRRDRGSYNEQFF
J: TRBJ2-1
V: TRBV12-3/TRBV12-4
size: few
D: TRBD1

DNA: TGTGCCACCAGCAGAGAGGATAGGGTTGAGCAGTTCTTC
CDR3: CATSREDRVEQFF
J: TRBJ2-1
V: TRBV15
size: few
D: -